The rows below give T cell receptor beta chains drawn from one sample of a study of blood T cell repertoires in COVID-19. Clones were sequenced by immunoSEQ multiplex PCR, and TCRdb holds only the in-frame ones, with some missing. The sample includes roughly 230,000 clones, around four fifths of them seen just once. Sequences were obtained from peripheral blood. The receptors were sampled from a woman older than 75 with COVID-19, enrolled during active disease. Both conserved end residues are part of each CDR3. Each record gives: J gene, clone size, V gene, D gene, CDR3 DNA, CDR3 protein. The D gene is left open where the match is weak. Size values are once, few and many counts, or a class for expanded clones, and some rows have none.

TRBJ2-5 | NA | TRBV2 | NA | TGTGCCAGCATCGGGGGAGAGACCCAGTACTTC | CASIGGETQYF
TRBJ1-3 | once | TRBV23-1 | TRBD1 | TGCGCCAGCAGTCAACCCTCGGACAGGGATGAGAAGATTCTGCTTGGAAACACCATATATTTT | CASSQPSDRDEKILLGNTIYF
TRBJ2-6 | NA | TRBV5-1 | TRBD1 | TGCGCCAGCAGCCCAGGGGGCACTGGGGCCAACGTCCTGACTTTC | CASSPGGTGANVLTF
TRBJ1-1 | NA | TRBV2 | NA | TGTGCCAGCAAGGATAGGGGCTCTTACACTGAAGCTTTCTTT | CASKDRGSYTEAFF
TRBJ2-1 | once | TRBV10-3 | TRBD2 | TGTGCCATCAGCTCGACTAGCGGGGGGTCGGGTGAGCAGTTCTTC | CAISSTSGGSGEQFF
TRBJ1-1 | NA | TRBV2 | TRBD1 | TGTGCCAGCAAGGGGGCGGACACTGAAGCTTTCTTT | CASKGADTEAFF
TRBJ2-1 | NA | TRBV3-1/TRBV3-2 | NA | TGTGCCAGCAGTCCGGGTTCGTTCAATGAGCAGTTCTTC | CASSPGSFNEQFF
TRBJ2-6 | NA | TRBV18 | TRBD2 | TGTGCCAGCTCACCGGTCGCACTAGCGGGATCTGGGGCCAACGTCCTGACTTTC | CASSPVALAGSGANVLTF
TRBJ2-2 | once | TRBV19 | NA | TGTGCCAGTGGCTGGACAGCGAACACCGGGGAGCTGTTTTTT | CASGWTANTGELFF
TRBJ1-2 | NA | TRBV18 | NA | TGTGCCAGCTCACTCTCTCAAACGGATGGCTACACCTTC | CASSLSQTDGYTF
TRBJ2-5 | NA | TRBV2 | TRBD2 | TGTGCCAGCAGTCCGTTGTGGGGGGGGAGAGAGACCCAGTACTTC | CASSPLWGGRETQYF
TRBJ2-1 | NA | TRBV9 | NA | TGTGCCAGCAGCGTAGGAGGAGGGAATGAGCAGTTCTTC | CASSVGGGNEQFF
TRBJ1-5 | NA | TRBV7-9 | TRBD1 | TGTGCCAGCTCAGGACAGGGAGTGGATCAGCCCCAGCATTTT | CASSGQGVDQPQHF
TRBJ1-1 | NA | TRBV19 | TRBD1 | TGTGCCAGTAGTCTCGGGACAGGGCCCAACACTGAAGCTTTCTTT | CASSLGTGPNTEAFF
TRBJ2-5 | NA | TRBV5-1 | TRBD2 | TGCGCCAGCAGCTGGCCTCTAGCGGGGGTCCAAGAGACCCAGTACTTC | CASSWPLAGVQETQYF
TRBJ1-6 | NA | TRBV18 | NA | TGTGCCAGCTCAGTACTACAGGGTCTAAATTCACCCCTCCACTTT | CASSVLQGLNSPLHF
TRBJ1-5 | few | TRBV7-2 | NA | TGTGCCAGCAGCCTGGGGGGTTATAATCAGCCCCAGCATTTT | CASSLGGYNQPQHF
TRBJ2-7 | few | TRBV3-1/TRBV3-2 | NA | TGTGCCAGCAGCCAAGAGGGCCAGGGTAAGATGTACGAGCAGTACTTC | CASSQEGQGKMYEQYF
TRBJ2-2 | few | TRBV11-2 | NA | TGTGCCAGCAGCTCGACAGGAGTCGGGGAGCTGTTTTTT | CASSSTGVGELFF
TRBJ1-1 | NA | TRBV5-1 | NA | TGCGCCAGCAGCCTAATGGGGGCGACCACTGAAGCTTTCTTT | CASSLMGATTEAFF
TRBJ2-2 | few | TRBV5-1 | NA | TGCGCCAGCAGCTTGGTGACTAAGAACACCGGGGAGCTGTTTTTT | CASSLVTKNTGELFF
TRBJ2-1 | NA | TRBV29-1 | TRBD1 | TGCAGCGTTGAAGGGGGAACAGGGGCCTACAATGAGCAGTTCTTC | CSVEGGTGAYNEQFF
TRBJ1-1 | NA | TRBV29-1 | NA | TGCAGCGTTACAGAACCAGGCACTGAAGCTTTCTTT | CSVTEPGTEAFF
TRBJ2-7 | NA | TRBV3-1/TRBV3-2 | TRBD1 | TGTGCCAGCAGCGCTACCGACAGGGGGGCCTACGAGCAGTACTTC | CASSATDRGAYEQYF
TRBJ2-5 | NA | TRBV4-2 | TRBD2 | TGTGCCAGCAGCCAATCCTCTAGCGGGGGACAAGAGACCCAGTACTTC | CASSQSSSGGQETQYF
TRBJ1-1 | NA | TRBV3-1/TRBV3-2 | TRBD1 | TGTGCCAGCAGCCAAGACGGGACAGGGGGGAACACTGAAGCTTTCTTT | CASSQDGTGGNTEAFF
TRBJ2-5 | NA | TRBV5-4 | TRBD2 | TGTGCCAGCAGCTTGGTGGTAGCGGGGGGCATGGGAGAGACCCAGTACTTC | CASSLVVAGGMGETQYF
TRBJ2-3 | NA | TRBV12-5 | NA | TGTGCTAGTGGTTTGGCAGCGTCGGGGGTAGGGAAGACAGATACGCAGTATTTT | CASGLAASGVGKTDTQYF
TRBJ2-1 | NA | TRBV6-5 | NA | TGTGCCAGCAGTAGGGGGAATGAGCAGTTCTTC | CASSRGNEQFF